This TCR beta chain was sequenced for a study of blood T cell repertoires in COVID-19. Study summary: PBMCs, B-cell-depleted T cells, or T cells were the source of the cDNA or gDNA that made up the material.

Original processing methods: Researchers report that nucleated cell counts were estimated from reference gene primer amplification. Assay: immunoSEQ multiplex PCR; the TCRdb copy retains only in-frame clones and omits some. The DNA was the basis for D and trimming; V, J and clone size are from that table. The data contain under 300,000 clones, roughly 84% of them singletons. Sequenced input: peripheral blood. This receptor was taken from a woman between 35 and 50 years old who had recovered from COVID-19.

CDR3 coding DNA: TGTGCCAGCACTGATTCGACTAGCGGGAACACCGGGGAGCTGTTTTTT. Its translation is CASTDSTSGNTGELFF. The chain employs TRBV5-5 and TRBJ2-2, with 9 bases aligning to TRBD2. This CDR3 region has 16 residues. V was clipped by 6 bases and J by 1 base; unmatched bases: 7. Germline CDR1 and CDR2: SGHKS and YYEKEE (reference sequence).